This TCR beta chain originates from a study of response to subunit inactivated influenza vaccine. Study-wide results and limits: It was the authors' suggestion that each seasonal influenza vaccination recruits few new T cells.

MiXCR was run by TCRdb on the RT-PCR reads, yielding one entry per CDR3 protein. This sample carries a few hundred thousand distinct CDR3 sequences, just over 20% of them seen once, and the ten largest clones take 9.5% to 13%. This clonotype was observed a handful of times. Antigen: not known. This sample comprised PBMCs from blood, obtained 21 months after vaccination. The sequence derives from a man in his fifties or sixties who received an inactivated influenza vaccine.

CDR3 bases: TGTGCCAGCAGCGTAGATCTTAGGGCTACTGAAGCTTTCTTT. It codes for CASSVDLRATEAFF. The chain recombines TRBV9 with TRBJ1-1; D remains ambiguous. Trimming removed 0 bases at V and 5 bases at J, with 11 bases between. The CDR3 runs 14 residues. CDR1 and CDR2 (germline): SGDLS, YYNGEE.